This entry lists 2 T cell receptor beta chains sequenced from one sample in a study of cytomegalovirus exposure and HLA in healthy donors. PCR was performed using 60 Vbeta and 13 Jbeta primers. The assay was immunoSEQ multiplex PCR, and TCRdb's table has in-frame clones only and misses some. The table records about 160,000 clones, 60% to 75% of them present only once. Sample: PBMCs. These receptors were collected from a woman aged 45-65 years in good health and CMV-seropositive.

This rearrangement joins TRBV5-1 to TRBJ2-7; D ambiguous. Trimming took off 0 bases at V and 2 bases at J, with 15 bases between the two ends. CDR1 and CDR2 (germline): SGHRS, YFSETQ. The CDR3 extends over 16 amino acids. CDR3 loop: CASSLAATAEAYEQYF. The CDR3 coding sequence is TGCGCCAGCAGCTTGGCCGCAACGGCCGAGGCCTACGAGCAGTACTTC. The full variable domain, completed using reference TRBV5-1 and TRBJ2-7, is KAGVTQTPRYLIKTRGQQVTLSCSPISGHRSVSWYQQTPGQGLQFLFEYFSETQRNKGNFPGRFSGRQFSNSRSEMNVSTLELGDSALYLCASSLAATAEAYEQYFGPGTRLTVT.

The CDR3 sequence is CASSLAYSDTEAFF. The CDR3 DNA is TGTGCCAGCAGCTTAGCGTATTCGGACACTGAAGCTTTCTTT. The J gene is TRBJ1-1, the V gene TRBV7-8, with D unclear. The germline CDR1 and CDR2 sequences are SGHVS and FQNEAQ. The germline V and J ends were trimmed by 0 bases and 3 bases, with 8 bases remaining between them. The CDR3 runs to 14 residues.